A single sample is the source of the 11 T cell receptor beta chains below, sequenced in a study of Ad26.COV2.S vaccination and SARS-CoV-2 variants. Assay: immunoSEQ multiplex PCR; the TCRdb copy retains only in-frame clones and omits some. The sample carries roughly 350,000 clones, approximately 86% recorded once. Treatment denoted: over 15 received Ad26.COV2.S at low or high dose, single or two shots; a few received placebo; per-sample allocation not given. The investigators took samples on day 63 after the first vaccine or placebo injection. This specimen consisted of peripheral blood, obtained in a trial of Ad26.COV2.S vaccine versus placebo. Receptors originate from a person aged 18-60 years who received the Ad26.COV2.S COVID-19 vaccine or a placebo.

The chain recombines TRBV21-1 with TRBJ2-7; TRBD1 is taken as the D call from the table, unchecked against the DNA. TRBV21-1 is classified as a pseudogene. The CDR3 runs to 14 residues. In DNA form, the CDR3 reads TGTGCCAGCAGCAAAGCGAAAACAGGTAACGAGCAGTACTTC. Its protein product is CASSKAKTGNEQYF.

J is TRBJ2-2 and V is TRBV2; D is possibly TRBD2 (5 bases). V lost 6 bases, J lost 7 bases, and 18 bases lay in between. Per germline, CDR1 SNHLY and CDR2 FYNNEI. The CDR3 contains 15 residues. The CDR3 protein is CASRASTPGSGELFF. For the CDR3, the DNA is TGTGCCAGCAGGGCCTCGACACCGGGGAGCGGGGAGCTGTTTTTT.

This chain uses TRBV20-1 with TRBJ2-1, with TRBD2 identical over 7 bases. This CDR3 is built from 14 residues. Germline V gene sequence: CDR1 DFQATT, CDR2 SNEGSKA (reference sequence). V dropped 3 bases and J dropped 8; count of bases not matched to a gene: 10. CDR3 residues: CSASPSGVGDEQFF. In DNA form, the CDR3 reads TGCAGTGCTAGTCCTAGCGGCGTGGGAGATGAGCAGTTCTTC.

The J gene is TRBJ1-5, the V gene TRBV20-1; D perhaps matches TRBD1 (6 bases). Germline V lookup: CDR1 DFQATT, CDR2 SNEGSKA (reference sequence). V lost 3 bases, J lost 6 bases, and 12 bases lay in between. The CDR3 extends over 13 amino acids. DNA for the CDR3: TGCAGTGCTAGTTCGGGGGCAGGTCAGCCCCAGCATTTT. It codes for CSASSGAGQPQHF.

The chain combines TRBV5-1 with TRBJ2-7; 8 bases are shared with TRBD1. The CDR3 is 15 residues long. Germline V gives CDR1 SGHRS, CDR2 YFSETQ. V shed 2 bases and J 3 bases; nucleotides not matched to a gene: 7. The CDR3 protein is CASSLRGQAVYEQYF. CDR3 bases: TGCGCCAGCAGCTTAAGGGGACAGGCTGTCTACGAGCAGTACTTC.

The chain has TRBV2 and TRBJ2-7; D is perhaps TRBD2 (6 bases). Germline lookup yields CDR1 SNHLY and CDR2 FYNNEI. This CDR3 has 13 amino acids. V dropped 4 bases and J dropped 7 bases, with 14 bases sitting between them. The CDR3 nucleotides read TGTGCCAGCAGTGCCCGGGAGCCCGGGGAGCAGTACTTC. The encoded protein is CASSAREPGEQYF.

This rearrangement joins TRBV7-2 to TRBJ2-7; D is uncertain. The V end lost 2 bases, the J end lost 2 bases, and 16 bases lay between the germline ends. This CDR3 region has 16 residues. Germline V CDR1 and CDR2: SGHTA, FQGNSA. The CDR3 loop reads CASSLSPAVETYEQYF. The CDR3 bases are TGTGCCAGCAGCTTATCCCCGGCCGTAGAAACCTACGAGCAGTACTTC.

The V call is TRBV7-8, the J call TRBJ1-4, with D perhaps matching TRBD1 (5 bases). CDR3 length: 16 residues. Germline lookup yields CDR1 SGHVS and CDR2 FQNEAQ. Trimming left V 5 bases short and J 8 bases short, with 21 bases between. The CDR3 region is CASSQFRGGSEEKLFF. The CDR3 region has the DNA TGTGCCAGCAGCCAATTCCGGGGGGGAAGTGAGGAAAAACTGTTTTTT.

This chain connects TRBV4-1 to TRBJ2-1, with 12 positions matching TRBD2. Germline V gene sequence: CDR1 MGHRA, CDR2 YSYEKL. The CDR3 loop spans 15 amino acids. The V segment lost 4 bases and the J segment 6 bases; nucleotides outside the gene matches: 4. In DNA form, the CDR3 reads TGCGCCAGCAGCCTCCCTAGCGGGGGGGCCAATGAGCAGTTCTTC. Residues: CASSLPSGGANEQFF.

This clone was seen a few times. This chain connects TRBV28 to TRBJ1-2; 7 bases are shared with TRBD1. The germline gives CDR1 MDHEN, CDR2 SYDVKM. Unmatched junction bases numbered 15, after V lost 7 bases and J lost 13 bases. The CDR3 loop spans 13 amino acids. The CDR3 nucleotides read TGTGCCAGCACCACGACAGGGATGGTGAGGCCCACCTTC. Amino acid sequence: CASTTTGMVRPTF.

The V and J genes are TRBV5-1 and TRBJ1-5; D might be TRBD1 (5 bases). The CDR3 sequence is 15 residues long. Germline CDR1 and CDR2: SGHRS and YFSETQ. The V and J ends lost 5 bases and 6 bases respectively, with 18 bases between them. The CDR3 nucleotides read TGCGCCAGCAGTCCTGATCAGGGTTTGGGTCAGCCCCAGCATTTT. It translates to CASSPDQGLGQPQHF.